The subject of this entry is one T cell receptor (beta chain). The antigen remains undetermined. The CDR3 has 15 residues. Per the germline V gene, CDR1 is MNHEY and CDR2 is SVGAGI. V gave up 7 bases and J gave up 4 bases, with 17 bases separating them. The entry originates in a study of T cells in narcolepsy. Across the whole study: Healthy controls were enrolled alongside patients with narcolepsy type 1 or type 2.

The protocol was immunoSEQ multiplex PCR, while the TCRdb copy is restricted to in-frame clones and leaves out a portion. The sample carries about 29,000 clones, more than 75% recorded once. Regarding the study as a whole: Blood of same and different patients, but not healthy controls, reportedly held recurring autoreactive clonotypes.

The J gene is TRBJ1-5, the V gene TRBV6-5; tentative D call: TRBD1 (5 bases). The TCR sequence derives from a human donor in good health. Specimen: memory (CD45RA-) CD4+ T cells from blood. The CDR3 spells CASNPRRGENQPQHF. CDR3 DNA: TGTGCCAGCAACCCAAGGCGGGGGGAAAATCAGCCCCAGCATTTT.